The 28 T cell receptor beta chains below come from one sample, sequenced in a study of CD8 T cells in Susac syndrome. The RNA input was 0.5 to 1 ug, and it was reverse transcribed with random hexamers. One entry per CDR3 protein results from TCRdb running MiXCR on the immunoSEQ multiplex PCR reads. Among roughly 190,000 distinct CDR3 sequences listed, roughly 92% were seen once. Sequencing was performed on CD4+ T cells from PBMCs. These receptor sequences come from a human donor in good health.

This chain uses TRBV6-4 with TRBJ2-3; TRBD2 agrees at 10 bases. Looked up from germline, CDR1 is MRHNA and CDR2 is SNTAGT. V lost 2 bases, J lost 4 bases, and 3 bases stayed unmatched. This CDR3 contains 15 residues. CDR3 in DNA: TGTGCCAGCAGTGACATAGCGGGGGGCCCAGATACGCAGTATTTT. Its translation: CASSDIAGGPDTQYF.

V gene TRBV10-3 combines with J gene TRBJ2-5; no definite D call. This CDR3 region has 11 residues. The V end was cut by 3 bases, the J end by 5 bases, with 4 bases between. From germline, CDR1 is ENHRY and CDR2 SYGVKD. The CDR3 coding sequence is TGTGCCATCAGTGATTTGGAGACCCAGTACTTC. Amino acids: CAISDLETQYF.

V and J are TRBV20-1 and TRBJ1-6; a possible D gene is TRBD1 (5 bases). This CDR3 is 12 amino acids long. V was trimmed by 5 bases and J by 5 bases, leaving 7 bases between them. Germline CDR1 reads DFQATT; CDR2 reads SNEGSKA (reference sequence). The CDR3 region has the DNA TGCAGTGCTGGGGACCATAATTCACCCCTCCACTTT. Its protein is CSAGDHNSPLHF.

The chain carries TRBV30 and TRBJ1-1; the D is unclear. Germline values: CDR1 GTSNPN, CDR2 SVGIG (reference sequence). The CDR3 is 13 residues long. Trimming pared 2 bases from V and 5 bases from J, leaving 12 bases between. The CDR3 reads CAWSWTGETEAFF. The CDR3 DNA sequence: TGTGCCTGGAGTTGGACGGGAGAAACTGAAGCTTTCTTT.

This chain uses TRBV5-1 with TRBJ2-2; 7 positions match TRBD1. This CDR3 is 15 amino acids long. After removal of 6 bases from V and 4 bases from J, the junction contained 9 bases not matched to a gene. Germline V gene data show CDR1 as SGHRS and CDR2 as YFSETQ. The CDR3 loop reads CASTRQGGATGELFF. Here the CDR3 DNA reads TGCGCCAGCACCCGACAGGGTGGGGCCACCGGGGAGCTGTTTTTT.

The J gene is TRBJ2-3, the V gene TRBV14, with a tentative D call TRBD2 (5 bases). The CDR3 has 14 amino acids. Germline values: CDR1 SGHDN, CDR2 FVKESK. Trimming removed 1 base from V and 4 bases from J, with 9 bases in between. CDR3 coding DNA: TGTGCCAGCAGCCAAGGAGGGAGCTCAGATACGCAGTATTTT. It translates to CASSQGGSSDTQYF.

The chain uses TRBV20-1 and TRBJ1-5; D is unresolved. Trimming pared 3 bases from V and 3 bases from J, leaving 12 bases between. This CDR3 has 14 residues. Germline V gives CDR1 DFQATT, CDR2 SNEGSKA (reference sequence). In nucleotides, the CDR3 is TGCAGTGCTAGTCCCCCAGGCCCCAATCAGCCCCAGCATTTT. It translates to CSASPPGPNQPQHF.

The chain combines TRBV6-1 with TRBJ2-7, with 11 bases that match TRBD1. V lost 10 bases to trimming and J lost 6 bases; unmatched junction nucleotides: 2. The germline V gene has CDR1 MNHNS and CDR2 SASEGT. The CDR3 contains 11 residues. The CDR3 coding sequence is TGTGCCACCGGGACAGGGGGCGAGCAGTACTTC. This gives the protein CATGTGGEQYF.

The chain uses TRBV6-2 or TRBV6-3 and TRBJ2-2; D gene unclear. Trimming took off 4 bases at V and 0 bases at J, with 15 bases between the two ends. Germline values: CDR1 MNHEY, CDR2 SVGEGT. The CDR3 spans 17 residues. CDR3 region: CASSLPTENANTGELFF. Written as DNA, the CDR3 is TGTGCCAGCAGTTTGCCGACGGAGAACGCGAACACCGGGGAGCTGTTTTTT.

The chain links TRBV6-2 or TRBV6-3 to TRBJ2-1, with 12 bases aligning to TRBD2. Losses at the gene ends were 2 bases for V and 14 bases for J; bases not matched to a gene: 13. In germline, CDR1 is MNHEY, CDR2 SVGEGT. The length of the CDR3 is 16 residues. Here the CDR3 DNA reads TGTGCCAGCAGTTACGGGCCAGGGACTAGCGGGCGGTCTAAGTTCTTC. The encoded protein is CASSYGPGTSGRSKFF.

This clonotype appeared a single time. V and J are TRBV3-1 and TRBJ2-5; 7 nucleotides line up with TRBD1. Germline values: CDR1 LGHDT, CDR2 YNNKEL (reference sequence). Trimming cost V 2 bases and J 0 bases; bases outside gene matches: 6. The CDR3 extends over 16 amino acids. DNA for the CDR3: TGTGCCAGCAGCCAACACCCGACAGGGAACCAAGAGACCCAGTACTTC. Its protein product is CASSQHPTGNQETQYF.

This chain joins TRBV7-9 and TRBJ2-5; TRBD1 is a possible D gene (6 bases). The germline CDR1 and CDR2 sequences are SEHNR and FQNEAQ (reference sequence). This CDR3 comprises 13 residues. Deletions cut 2 bases from V and 5 bases from J, with 9 bases between. CDR3 loop: CASSLPGAETQYF. The CDR3 nucleotides read TGTGCCAGCAGCTTACCAGGGGCTGAGACCCAGTACTTC. Together with reference TRBV7-9 and TRBJ2-5, the CDR3 gives the full variable domain: DTGVSQNPRHKITKRGQNVTFRCDPISEHNRLYWYRQTLGQGPEFLTYFQNEAQLEKSRLLSDRFSAERPKGSFSTLEIQRTEQGDSAMYLCASSLPGAETQYFGPGTRLLVL.

This chain connects TRBV12-5 to TRBJ2-3; 7 bases match TRBD1. The CDR3 is 15 amino acids. The germline V gene encodes CDR1 LGHNT and CDR2 FRNRAP. The J segment lost 7 bases and the V segment lost 5 bases, leaving 12 bases of the junction unmatched. CDR3: CASGTGAAGWNTQYF. CDR3 bases: TGTGCTAGTGGTACAGGGGCCGCAGGTTGGAATACGCAGTATTTT.

CDR3 in DNA: TGTGCCAGCAGCTGGACCACTAGCGGGGGGGCCCACGGGGAGCTGTTTTTT. Amino acid sequence: CASSWTTSGGAHGELFF. The V gene is TRBV5-4, the J gene TRBJ2-2; 13 bases are shared with TRBD2. V shed 3 bases and J 7 bases; nucleotides not matched to a gene: 9. Germline CDR1 is SGHNT and CDR2 is YYREEE (reference sequence). The CDR3 spans 17 residues. The full variable domain, completed using reference TRBV5-4 and TRBJ2-2, is ETGVTQSPTHLIKTRGQQVTLRCSSQSGHNTVSWYQQALGQGPQFIFQYYREEENGRGNFPPRFSGLQFPNYSSELNVNALELDDSALYLCASSWTTSGGAHGELFFGEGSRLTVL.

This clonotype appeared a few times. The chain employs TRBV19 and TRBJ2-2; no reliable D call. Trimming took 3 bases from V and 7 from J, leaving 6 bases between them. The CDR3 loop spans 12 amino acids. Germline lookup yields CDR1 LNHDA and CDR2 SQIVND (reference sequence). The CDR3 loop reads CASSIASGELFF. The CDR3 coding sequence is TGTGCCAGTAGTATTGCGAGCGGGGAGCTGTTTTTT.

The chain has TRBV5-1 and TRBJ2-1, with 8 bases aligning to TRBD2. The germline CDR1 and CDR2 sequences are SGHRS and YFSETQ. Trimming removed 2 bases from V and 6 bases from J; junction bases left unmatched: 7. The CDR3 has 15 amino acids. The CDR3 DNA reads as TGCGCCAGCAGCTTCAGGGCGGGGGGTATCAATGAGCAGTTCTTC. It codes for CASSFRAGGINEQFF.

J is TRBJ2-1 and V is TRBV20-1, with a weak D call TRBD2 (6 bases). V shed 3 bases and J shed 5 bases, with 11 bases lying between them. CDR1 DFQATT and CDR2 SNEGSKA come from the germline V gene (reference sequence). This CDR3 is built from 13 residues. CDR3 DNA: TGCAGTGCTAGCCGGGGGTTCGACAATGAGCAGTTCTTC. This encodes CSASRGFDNEQFF.

This chain connects TRBV7-3 to TRBJ2-2; TRBD2 matches at 9 bases. Germline V gives CDR1 SGHTA, CDR2 FQGTGA. V was pared by 1 base and J by 0 bases, with 6 bases of the junction left unmatched. CDR3 size: 18 residues. CDR3 sequence reads: CASSLKGGGGANTGELFF. In nucleotides, the CDR3 is TGTGCCAGCAGCTTAAAGGGCGGCGGGGGGGCGAACACCGGGGAGCTGTTTTTT. Drawing the rest from reference TRBV7-3 and TRBJ2-2, the complete variable domain is GAGVSQTPSNKVTEKGKYVELRCDPISGHTALYWYRQSLGQGPEFLIYFQGTGAADDSGLPNDRFFAVRPEGSVSTLKIQRTERGDSAVYLCASSLKGGGGANTGELFFGEGSRLTVL.

V is TRBV7-2 and J is TRBJ1-1, with 8 nucleotides matching TRBD1. Looked up from germline, CDR1 is SGHTA and CDR2 is FQGNSA. V was clipped by 4 bases and J by 4 bases; unmatched bases: 8. This CDR3 spans 15 amino acids. CDR3 region: CASSSQGAGATEAFF. In nucleotides, the CDR3 is TGTGCCAGCAGCTCTCAGGGGGCAGGGGCCACTGAAGCTTTCTTT. The complete variable domain, with remaining parts taken from reference TRBV7-2 and TRBJ1-1, reads GAGVSQSPSNKVTEKGKDVELRCDPISGHTALYWYRQSLGQGLEFLIYFQGNSAPDKSGLPSDRFSAERTGGSVSTLTIQRTQQEDSAVYLCASSSQGAGATEAFFGQGTRLTVV.

This clonotype was counted once. The chain carries TRBV3-1 and TRBJ2-5; TRBD1 matches at 7 bases. J was trimmed by 5 bases and V by 3 bases; bases with no gene match: 12. CDR1 LGHDT and CDR2 YNNKEL come from the germline V gene (reference sequence). The CDR3 totals 16 residues. The chain's CDR3 is CASSHALGTAGETQYF. CDR3 coding DNA: TGTGCCAGCAGCCACGCCTTAGGGACAGCAGGCGAGACCCAGTACTTC.

The V and J genes are TRBV20-1 and TRBJ2-7, with D possibly matching TRBD1 (5 bases). CDR1 and CDR2 from the germline V gene are DFQATT and SNEGSKA (reference sequence). The V and J ends lost 0 bases and 0 bases respectively, with 15 bases between them. The CDR3 runs 16 residues. CDR3: CSARERGKGISYEQYF. CDR3 DNA: TGCAGTGCTAGAGAACGCGGCAAGGGGATCTCCTACGAGCAGTACTTC.

This chain uses TRBV20-1 with TRBJ2-1; the D is unclear. The germline V and J ends were trimmed by 5 bases and 4 bases, with 15 bases remaining between them. The germline gives CDR1 DFQATT, CDR2 SNEGSKA (reference sequence). This CDR3 has 14 amino acids. The CDR3 sequence: CSAFPGPIYNEQFF. In DNA, the CDR3 is TGCAGTGCTTTCCCCGGGCCGATTTACAATGAGCAGTTCTTC.

This chain uses TRBV19 with TRBJ1-3; D unclear. Trimming left V 7 bases short and J 0 bases short, with 10 bases between. The CDR3 sequence is 14 residues long. CDR1 is LNHDA, CDR2 SQIVND, per germline (reference sequence). CDR3 coding DNA: TGTGCCAGTACCAAGGAGGCCTCTGGAAACACCATATATTTT. Protein product: CASTKEASGNTIYF.

This clonotype appeared a single time. The V call is TRBV12-3 or TRBV12-4, the J call TRBJ2-5; D possibly corresponds to TRBD2 (6 bases). V lost 7 bases, J lost 1 base, and 19 bases lay in between. The CDR3 runs to 16 residues. CDR3 protein: CASIRTGTGVQETQYF. CDR3 nucleotide sequence: TGTGCCAGCATACGAACGGGGACGGGGGTCCAAGAGACCCAGTACTTC.

The rearrangement uses TRBV7-9 and TRBJ1-5, with TRBD1 matching over 11 bases. The junction had 9 bases not matched to a gene; V was cut back by 5 bases and J by 6 bases. The CDR3 has 16 residues. CDR1 is SEHNR and CDR2 is FQNEAQ in the germline V gene (reference sequence). CDR3 residues: CASSPAGQGAGQPQHF. The CDR3 coding sequence is TGTGCCAGCAGCCCGGCCGGACAGGGGGCAGGTCAGCCCCAGCATTTT.

The chain couples TRBV12-3 or TRBV12-4 to TRBJ2-5; no clear D gene. The CDR3 runs 11 residues. Between the trimmed V and J ends, which lost 5 bases and 5 bases, there was a span of 6 bases. CDR3 sequence reads: CASSAEETQYF. CDR3 coding DNA: TGTGCCAGCAGTGCCGAGGAGACCCAGTACTTC.

This clonotype was detected once. The J gene is TRBJ2-1, the V gene TRBV7-8, with D possibly TRBD1 on 6 matching bases. The CDR3 runs 12 residues. Looked up from germline, CDR1 is SGHVS and CDR2 is FQNEAQ. Trimming left V 2 bases short and J 10 bases short, with 9 bases between. The CDR3: CASSLSGQEQFF. The DNA of the CDR3 is TGTGCCAGCAGCTTATCGGGACAAGAGCAGTTCTTC.

V gene TRBV7-2 combines with J gene TRBJ2-7; 10 positions agree with TRBD1. Trimming removed 5 bases from V and 4 bases from J; junction bases left unmatched: 11. The germline CDR1 and CDR2 sequences are SGHTA and FQGNSA. CDR3 length: 16 residues. CDR3 DNA sequence: TGTGCCAGCAGCCATAGACGACAGGGGGCGATGTACGAGCAGTACTTC. It is translated as CASSHRRQGAMYEQYF.